The 26 T cell receptor beta chains given below trace back to one sample, sequenced in a study of PD-1 blockade in classical Hodgkin lymphoma. Specified time point: cycle 4 day 1 (C4D1), after more than five weeks of nivolumab. Relapse was seen in all patients after autologous stem cell transplantation, and brentuximab vedotin exposure was variable. The protocol was immunoSEQ multiplex PCR, while the TCRdb copy is restricted to in-frame clones and leaves out a portion. Here the sample spans roughly 96,000 clones, under 95% being singletons. The material sequenced was peripheral blood mononuclear cells (PBMCs), taken before the fourth cycle of nivolumab. Receptors originate from a human donor with classical Hodgkin lymphoma.

V and J are TRBV4-2 and TRBJ2-5; D is unclear. CDR1 LGHNA and CDR2 YNFKEQ come from the germline V gene. V was trimmed by 0 bases and J by 5 bases, leaving 10 bases between them. This CDR3 region has 14 residues. CDR3: CASSQDKGLETQYF. CDR3 DNA: TGTGCCAGCAGCCAAGATAAGGGTTTGGAGACCCAGTACTTC.

V usage is TRBV10-2 and J usage is TRBJ1-1; D is uncertain. V dropped 11 bases and J dropped 0 bases, with 10 bases sitting between them. CDR3 size: 12 residues. Germline CDR1 WSHSY, CDR2 SAAADI. The CDR3 DNA sequence: TGCGCCGCCCGAGGCATGAACACTGAAGCTTTCTTT. It yields the protein CAARGMNTEAFF.

V usage is TRBV5-1 and J usage is TRBJ2-7; D not resolved. From germline, CDR1 is SGHRS and CDR2 YFSETQ. This CDR3 spans 14 amino acids. Trimming cost V 4 bases and J 0 bases, with 11 bases left between them. The CDR3 DNA reads TGCGCCAGCAGCCAAGGACCTAGCTCCTACGAGCAGTACTTC. Translated: CASSQGPSSYEQYF. Full variable domain (remainder filled in from reference TRBV5-1 and TRBJ2-7): KAGVTQTPRYLIKTRGQQVTLSCSPISGHRSVSWYQQTPGQGLQFLFEYFSETQRNKGNFPGRFSGRQFSNSRSEMNVSTLELGDSALYLCASSQGPSSYEQYFGPGTRLTVT.

V gene TRBV5-6 combines with J gene TRBJ1-2; D might be TRBD1 (6 bases). Germline CDR1 is SGHDT and CDR2 is YYEEEE. The CDR3 loop spans 14 amino acids. V lost 0 bases to trimming and J lost 8 bases, with 14 bases between them. The CDR3 DNA is TGTGCCAGCAGCTTGGCAGCAGGGGCAGAGGGCTACACCTTC. Protein product: CASSLAAGAEGYTF.

This clone occurred once. The chain combines TRBV15 with TRBJ1-5; unclear D gene. CDR1 is LNHNV, CDR2 YYDKDF, per germline (reference sequence). V gave up 4 bases and J gave up 3 bases, with 13 bases separating them. The CDR3 is made up of 15 amino acids. The CDR3 sequence is CATSNGDVANQPQHF. Written as DNA, the CDR3 is TGTGCCACCAGCAACGGGGATGTGGCCAATCAGCCCCAGCATTTT.

The chain employs TRBV7-9 and TRBJ1-2; 12 nucleotides match TRBD1. CDR3 length: 18 residues. Germline lookup yields CDR1 SEHNR and CDR2 FQNEAQ (reference sequence). Trimming took 6 bases from V and 1 from J; bases not matched to a gene: 12. The CDR3 spells CASRRIVRDRGHNYGYTF. As DNA, the CDR3 is TGTGCCAGCAGGCGGATTGTTCGGGACAGGGGGCATAACTATGGCTACACCTTC.

This sequence joins TRBV5-1 and TRBJ2-5, with TRBD1 matching over 9 bases. Germline values: CDR1 SGHRS, CDR2 YFSETQ. This CDR3 is built from 14 residues. V dropped 2 bases and J dropped 5; count of bases not matched to a gene: 4. CDR3 DNA: TGCGCCAGCAGCTTACAGGGGGCTGGGGAGACCCAGTACTTC. Its translation: CASSLQGAGETQYF.

This rearrangement joins TRBV4-2 to TRBJ1-1; D is undetermined. Germline values: CDR1 LGHNA, CDR2 YNFKEQ. The V and J ends lost 1 base and 1 base respectively, with 4 bases between them. CDR3 length: 13 amino acids. The CDR3 is CASSQGGNTEAFF. Here the CDR3 DNA reads TGTGCCAGCAGCCAAGGGGGGAACACTGAAGCTTTCTTT.

The rearrangement joins TRBV28 to TRBJ2-7, with 8 bases lining up with TRBD2. The CDR3 spans 13 residues. The germline gives CDR1 MDHEN, CDR2 SYDVKM. The trim removed 6 bases at V and 3 bases at J, leaving 4 bases unmatched. The CDR3 DNA sequence: TGTGCCAGCAGCCGACTAGCGCTCTACGAGCAGTACTTC. Translated, it gives CASSRLALYEQYF.

The chain is built from TRBV12-2 and TRBJ1-1. TRBV12-2 is a pseudogene segment. CDR3 size: 17 residues. The chain's CDR3 is CASRLVSAGGERTEAFF. CDR3 nucleotides: TGTGCAAGTCGCTTAGTATCGGCCGGGGGGGAGCGTACTGAAGCTTTCTTT.

The V and J genes are TRBV9 and TRBJ1-1; unclear D gene. Between the trimmed V and J ends, which lost 2 bases and 8 bases, there was a span of 19 bases. The CDR3 contains 15 residues. The germline CDR1 and CDR2 sequences are SGDLS and YYNGEE. The CDR3 nucleotides are TGTGCCAGCAGCGTCGGACCCAGACCGGCGCCCGAAGCTTTCTTT. It translates to CASSVGPRPAPEAFF.

This chain links TRBV19 with TRBJ2-3, with TRBD2 matching 10 bases. The ends lost 9 bases at V and 1 base at J; junction bases unmatched: 10. The CDR3 is 16 residues long. Germline CDR1 is LNHDA and CDR2 is SQIVND (reference sequence). CDR3 sequence reads: CARKTSGTSGTDTQYF. The DNA for the CDR3 is TGTGCCAGAAAAACATCCGGGACTAGCGGCACAGATACGCAGTATTTT.

The gene calls are TRBV29-1 and TRBJ2-5, with TRBD2 identical over 8 bases. With V trimmed by 3 bases and J by 3 bases, 6 bases remained unmatched. Germline CDR1 SQVTM, CDR2 ANQGSEA. This CDR3 has 14 residues. CDR3 coding DNA: TGCAGCGTTGAGAGCGGGAGACCAGAAGAGACCCAGTACTTC. This sequence encodes CSVESGRPEETQYF. Full variable domain (outside the CDR3, taken from reference TRBV29-1 and TRBJ2-5): SAVISQKPSRDICQRGTSLTIQCQVDSQVTMMFWYRQQPGQSLTLIATANQGSEATYESGFVIDKFPISRPNLTFSTLTVSNMSPEDSSIYLCSVESGRPEETQYFGPGTRLLVL.

The V call is TRBV5-5, the J call TRBJ2-3; D possibly matches TRBD1 or TRBD2 (5 bases each). Looked up from germline, CDR1 is SGHKS and CDR2 is YYEKEE (reference sequence). The CDR3 length is 15 residues. Trimming took 1 base from V and 1 from J, leaving 10 bases between them. CDR3 in amino acids: CASSLRGRGTDTQYF. The CDR3 DNA reads TGTGCCAGCAGCTTGCGGGGCAGGGGCACAGATACGCAGTATTTT.

V usage is TRBV19 and J usage is TRBJ2-2; the D gene is possibly TRBD2 (6 bases). The CDR3 has 16 residues. The ends were cut back, 4 bases at V and 1 base at J, with 13 bases in the middle. The V gene's germline CDR1 is LNHDA and CDR2 SQIVND (reference sequence). In DNA, the CDR3 is TGTGCCAGTAGTAAGGCAGGACTACTGAACACCGGGGAGCTGTTTTTT. Translation gives CASSKAGLLNTGELFF.

As DNA, the CDR3 is TGTGCCAGCAGTTACTCGAATACCCTGGGCACCGGGGAGCTGTTTTTT. This gives the protein CASSYSNTLGTGELFF. V gene TRBV6-6 combines with J gene TRBJ2-2; D ambiguous. The CDR3 has 16 amino acids. In germline, CDR1 is MNHNY, CDR2 SVGAGI (reference sequence). Deletions cut 0 bases from V and 4 bases from J, with 12 bases between.

In this sample, this clone turned up once. The rearrangement joins TRBV5-6 to TRBJ1-5; 10 bases fit TRBD1. Trimming removed 3 bases from V and 3 bases from J; junction bases left unmatched: 6. The CDR3 runs to 16 residues. Germline CDR1 SGHDT, CDR2 YYEEEE. The CDR3 coding sequence is TGTGCCAGCAGCTCCGGGACAGGGGCGTTCAATCAGCCCCAGCATTTT. The encoded protein is CASSSGTGAFNQPQHF.

This clone was detected once. This rearrangement joins TRBV6-1 to TRBJ1-5; TRBD1 agrees at 9 bases. J gave up 1 base and V 4 bases, and 2 bases lay outside the gene matches. This CDR3 is built from 15 residues. Germline V CDR1 and CDR2: MNHNS, SASEGT. CDR3 in amino acids: CASSGTGGSNQPQHF. In DNA, the CDR3 is TGTGCCAGCAGTGGAACAGGGGGCAGCAATCAGCCCCAGCATTTT.

The chain has TRBV28 and TRBJ1-5; maybe TRBD1 (6 bases). Trimming stripped 5 bases from V and 4 bases from J, with 12 bases between. Germline CDR1 MDHEN, CDR2 SYDVKM. The CDR3 spans 14 residues. In DNA form, the CDR3 reads TGTGCCAGCAGTCTCAGGGGAGGAAATCAGCCCCAGCATTTT. It encodes CASSLRGGNQPQHF.

The V gene is TRBV27, the J gene TRBJ2-7, with TRBD1 as a possible D gene (6 bases). CDR3 length: 13 amino acids. The germline V gene encodes CDR1 MNHEY and CDR2 SMNVEV (reference sequence). V was cut by 3 bases and J by 3 bases, with 9 bases left in between. The CDR3 is CASSFQGSYEQYF. CDR3 nucleotide sequence: TGTGCCAGCAGTTTTCAGGGGAGCTACGAGCAGTACTTC.

V gene TRBV7-8 combines with J gene TRBJ1-6, with unresolved D. The CDR3 consists of 15 residues. Germline V gives CDR1 SGHVS, CDR2 FQNEAQ. The V end lost 5 bases, the J end lost 4 bases, and 12 bases lay between the germline ends. Here the CDR3 DNA reads TGTGCCAGCAGCCCTGTCCAACCTTATAATTCACCCCTCCACTTT. Translation: CASSPVQPYNSPLHF.

This chain uses TRBV7-8 with TRBJ1-4; D may be TRBD1 (5 bases). CDR3 length equals 15 residues. V lost 5 bases and J lost 5, with 15 bases in between. In germline, CDR1 is SGHVS, CDR2 FQNEAQ. CDR3 DNA: TGTGCCAGCAGCCCCGCGACAGCGAACAATGAAAAACTGTTTTTT. As protein: CASSPATANNEKLFF.

The chain uses TRBV18 and TRBJ2-1, with 9 bases identical to TRBD1. The V and J ends lost 4 bases and 5 bases, in that order; junction bases with no gene match: 3. Germline assignment: CDR1 KGHSH and CDR2 LQKENI. The CDR3 is 14 residues long. The CDR3 DNA sequence: TGTGCCAGCTCACGACAGGGGGGCCACAATGAGCAGTTCTTC. It is translated as CASSRQGGHNEQFF.

This clone was counted only a few times. The chain couples TRBV10-3 to TRBJ1-5; D is ambiguous. Germline V lookup: CDR1 ENHRY, CDR2 SYGVKD. The V and J ends lost 2 bases and 4 bases respectively, with 6 bases between them. The CDR3 has 13 amino acids. This CDR3 reads CAISEAGNQPQHF. In DNA, the CDR3 is TGTGCCATCAGTGAGGCGGGGAATCAGCCCCAGCATTTT.

This chain uses TRBV27 with TRBJ2-7, with TRBD1 matching over 8 bases. J gave up 7 bases and V 5 bases, and 13 bases lay outside the gene matches. The CDR3 extends over 15 amino acids. The V gene's germline CDR1 is MNHEY and CDR2 SMNVEV (reference sequence). The CDR3 reads CASSPTPDRAGEQYF. Written as DNA, the CDR3 is TGTGCCAGCAGTCCTACCCCGGACAGGGCTGGGGAGCAGTACTTC.

This chain connects TRBV6-5 to TRBJ2-7; 10 bases line up with TRBD2. The V gene end was trimmed by 2 bases and the J gene end by 7 bases; junction bases not matched to a gene: 5. This CDR3 has 14 amino acids. The germline CDR1 and CDR2 sequences are MNHEY and SVGAGI. CDR3 in amino acids: CASSYLAGDLEQYF. The CDR3 DNA sequence: TGTGCCAGCAGTTACCTAGCGGGAGATTTGGAGCAGTACTTC.